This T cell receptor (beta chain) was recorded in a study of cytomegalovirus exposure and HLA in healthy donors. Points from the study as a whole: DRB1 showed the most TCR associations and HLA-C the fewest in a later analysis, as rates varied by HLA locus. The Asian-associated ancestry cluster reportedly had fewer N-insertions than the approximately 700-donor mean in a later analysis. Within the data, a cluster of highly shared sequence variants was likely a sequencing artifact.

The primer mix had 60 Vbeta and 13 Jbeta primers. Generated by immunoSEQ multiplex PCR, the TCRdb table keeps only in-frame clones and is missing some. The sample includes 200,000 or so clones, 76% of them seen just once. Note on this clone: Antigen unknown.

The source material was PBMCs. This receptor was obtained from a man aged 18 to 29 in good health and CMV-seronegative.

The CDR3 DNA reads TGTGCCAGCAGCTTAGTAGCCGCGGGAGGTGGCAATGAGCAGTTCTTC. Translated: CASSLVAAGGGNEQFF. The chain employs TRBV7-2 and TRBJ2-1; the match to TRBD2 covers 8 bases. V lost 1 base to trimming and J lost 6 bases; unmatched junction nucleotides: 8. The CDR3 contains 16 residues. Germline CDR1 is SGHTA and CDR2 is FQGNSA. Variable domain in full (rest from reference TRBV7-2 and TRBJ2-1): GAGVSQSPSNKVTEKGKDVELRCDPISGHTALYWYRQSLGQGLEFLIYFQGNSAPDKSGLPSDRFSAERTGGSVSTLTIQRTQQEDSAVYLCASSLVAAGGGNEQFFGPGTRLTVL.